This TCR beta chain emerged from a study of blood T cells in healthy people across ages. A second PCR, run for roughly 7 to 12 cycles, used a sample-barcoded 5' primer plus a J-beta primer mix. One entry per CDR3 protein, called by TCRdb with MiXCR from the 5' RACE reads. The profile shows 800,000 or so distinct CDR3 sequences, just under 25% of them singletons. V was pared by 0 bases and J by 2 bases, with 12 bases between. The CDR3 is 17 residues long. Germline lookup yields CDR1 SGDLS and CDR2 YYNGEE. These records were also assigned to another study, of T cells of mothers and their children.

The sequencing sample was made of blood. The J gene is TRBJ1-6, the V gene TRBV9, with D unresolved. The TCR sequence derives from a boy younger than 18 in good health. CDR3 coding DNA: TGTGCCAGCAGCGTAGGGCTAAGGACCCCCTATAATTCACCCCTCCACTTT. As protein: CASSVGLRTPYNSPLHF.